This entry lists 27 T cell receptor beta chains sequenced from one sample in a study of blood T cell repertoires in COVID-19. Assay used: immunoSEQ multiplex PCR; TCRdb lists only in-frame clones, some missing. The sample records 55,000 to 95,000 clones, roughly 80% being singletons. Sequencing was carried out using peripheral blood. The receptors come from a woman aged 60-75 years with acute or convalescent COVID-19.

CDR3 nucleotides: TGTGCCAGCAGGAACCGCGGGACGGACCTGTACGAGCAGTACTTC. Its translation is CASRNRGTDLYEQYF. J is TRBJ2-7 and V is TRBV28; D possibly corresponds to TRBD2 (6 bases). Trimming took 6 bases from V and 4 from J, leaving 19 bases between them. Germline CDR1 and CDR2: MDHEN and SYDVKM. This CDR3 has 15 residues.

The V call is TRBV6-5, the J call TRBJ1-5, with a weak D call TRBD1 (5 bases). Trimming took 6 bases from V and 7 from J, leaving 16 bases between them. Germline loops: CDR1 MNHEY, CDR2 SVGAGI. The CDR3 has 14 amino acids. The CDR3 is CASRHGAGIQPQHF. The CDR3 DNA follows: TGTGCCAGCAGGCATGGGGCAGGGATCCAGCCCCAGCATTTT.

The chain employs TRBV5-1 and TRBJ2-2, with D perhaps matching TRBD1 (6 bases). Germline CDR1 and CDR2: SGHRS and YFSETQ. V gave up 2 bases and J gave up 7 bases, with 18 bases separating them. CDR3 size: 16 residues. For the CDR3, the DNA is TGCGCCAGCAGCTTTTACGTCGCAGGGGAAATCGGGGAGCTGTTTTTT. This sequence encodes CASSFYVAGEIGELFF.

The chain couples TRBV11-1 to TRBJ1-6; D might be TRBD1 (6 bases). V lost 4 bases and J lost 12, with 16 bases in between. Germline CDR1 is SGHAT and CDR2 is FQDESV (reference sequence). This CDR3 has 14 amino acids. The CDR3 reads CASSSPRQARPLHF. The CDR3 DNA is TGTGCCAGCAGCTCGCCTCGACAGGCCAGACCCCTCCACTTT.

This clone appeared a single time. The chain combines TRBV5-6 with TRBJ2-1; 9 nucleotides agree with TRBD1. V trimming: 0 bases; J trimming: 11 bases; junction bases outside the gene matches: 12. This CDR3 is built from 16 residues. Germline V lookup: CDR1 SGHDT, CDR2 YYEEEE. The CDR3 nucleotides are TGTGCCAGCAGCTTGGGATCGTCCGGGACAGGGATTCAGCAGTTCTTC. Translating gives CASSLGSSGTGIQQFF. Together with reference TRBV5-6 and TRBJ2-1, the CDR3 gives the full variable domain: DAGVTQSPTHLIKTRGQQVTLRCSPKSGHDTVSWYQQALGQGPQFIFQYYEEEERQRGNFPDRFSGHQFPNYSSELNVNALLLGDSALYLCASSLGSSGTGIQQFFGPGTRLTVL.

This clone was seen only once. The chain has TRBV3-1 (or the pseudogene TRBV3-2) and TRBJ2-3; D is undetermined. CDR1 LGHDT and CDR2 YNNKEL come from the germline V gene (reference sequence). There are 14 residues in the CDR3. Trimming pared 4 bases from V and 2 bases from J, leaving 10 bases between. The CDR3 DNA sequence: TGTGCCAGCAGCCGCTCCCGAGTCACAGATACGCAGTATTTT. Its protein product is CASSRSRVTDTQYF.

The chain links TRBV11-2 to TRBJ1-2; the D gene is possibly TRBD1 (5 bases). The germline gives CDR1 SGHAT, CDR2 FQNNGV. The CDR3 totals 15 residues. V was trimmed by 0 bases and J by 2 bases, leaving 10 bases between them. The chain's CDR3 is CASSLEPGLNYGYTF. The CDR3 DNA reads as TGTGCCAGCAGCTTAGAACCAGGGCTGAACTATGGCTACACCTTC.

This clone was detected only a few times. The chain joins TRBV7-9 to TRBJ2-7; perhaps TRBD2 as D (5 bases). The germline gives CDR1 SEHNR, CDR2 FQNEAQ (reference sequence). The CDR3 has 15 residues. V shed 1 base and J shed 3 bases, with 13 bases lying between them. The CDR3 is CASSLENSGIYEQYF. CDR3 DNA: TGTGCCAGCAGCTTAGAAAACTCGGGAATCTACGAGCAGTACTTC.

This clone was found once. V usage is TRBV2 and J usage is TRBJ2-3; 12 bases agree with TRBD2. J lost 8 bases, V lost 1 base, and 10 bases had no gene match. CDR1 and CDR2 from the germline V gene are SNHLY and FYNNEI. The CDR3 spans 17 residues. The CDR3 nucleotides are TGTGCCAGCAGTGAAGATCTAGCGGGAGGGCCGGGAGGTACGCAGTATTTT. The encoded protein is CASSEDLAGGPGGTQYF.

The gene calls are TRBV11-2 and TRBJ2-1, with a weak D call TRBD1 (6 bases). Germline-derived CDR1 and CDR2 are SGHAT and FQNNGV. The CDR3 spans 16 residues. Deletions cut 4 bases from V and 2 bases from J, with 15 bases between. Written as DNA, the CDR3 is TGTGCCAGCAGCTCCCCTAGGGGGATAGCCTACAATGAGCAGTTCTTC. Translated, it gives CASSSPRGIAYNEQFF.

Only a few counts were recorded for this clone. The rearrangement joins TRBV4-2 to TRBJ1-5; D not resolved. Germline CDR1 and CDR2: LGHNA and YNFKEQ. The CDR3 extends over 15 amino acids. V was trimmed by 0 bases and J by 6 bases, leaving 12 bases between them. This CDR3 is CASSQDLNTGQPQHF. The CDR3 DNA reads as TGTGCCAGCAGCCAAGATCTTAACACGGGTCAGCCCCAGCATTTT.

This chain uses TRBV5-5 with TRBJ1-2; D perhaps matches TRBD1 (6 bases). The CDR3 loop spans 15 amino acids. The germline gives CDR1 SGHKS, CDR2 YYEKEE (reference sequence). Trimming left V 0 bases short and J 5 bases short, with 14 bases between. DNA for the CDR3: TGTGCCAGCAGCTTGGAGACCGGGACACCGTATGGCTACACCTTC. Amino acid sequence: CASSLETGTPYGYTF.

V and J are TRBV28 and TRBJ1-5, with no clear D. The germline V gene has CDR1 MDHEN and CDR2 SYDVKM. V was shortened by 3 bases and J by 7 bases, with 7 bases between the two germline ends. This CDR3 has 12 residues. CDR3 coding DNA: TGTGCCAGCAGTTTTTCGAGGCAGCCCCAGCATTTT. Translated: CASSFSRQPQHF.

The chain couples TRBV2 to TRBJ1-1; TRBD1 matches 8 bases. After removal of 3 bases from V and 4 bases from J, the junction contained 4 bases not matched to a gene. CDR3 length equals 14 residues. Germline V gene sequence: CDR1 SNHLY, CDR2 FYNNEI. In DNA form, the CDR3 reads TGTGCCAGCAGTGAGGGACAGGTTCGCACTGAAGCTTTCTTT. Amino acid sequence: CASSEGQVRTEAFF.

This clone was recorded a few times. The V and J genes are TRBV5-1 and TRBJ2-7; weak D call: TRBD1 (6 bases). V lost 5 bases and J 1 base, leaving 13 bases between the germline ends. CDR1 is SGHRS and CDR2 is YFSETQ in the germline V gene. The CDR3 is 14 amino acids. The CDR3 spells CASSRDGTSYEQYF. Written as DNA, the CDR3 is TGCGCCAGCAGTCGGGACGGGACATCCTACGAGCAGTACTTC.

This clone was counted a few times. The gene calls are TRBV15 and TRBJ1-5; 8 nucleotides agree with TRBD1. V gave up 9 bases and J gave up 6 bases; unmatched junction bases: 13. Germline CDR1 reads LNHNV; CDR2 reads YYDKDF (reference sequence). The CDR3 sequence is 15 residues long. The CDR3 DNA reads TGTGCCACTAACGGTGGGGGACAGGAAAGTCAGCCCCAGCATTTT. Amino acid sequence: CATNGGGQESQPQHF.

The rearrangement joins TRBV9 to TRBJ1-2, with D possibly being TRBD1 (5 bases). V was pared by 1 base and J by 1 base, with 8 bases between. This CDR3 is built from 14 residues. Germline CDR1 reads SGDLS; CDR2 reads YYNGEE. This chain's CDR3 is CASSVKTDNYGYTF. CDR3 nucleotide sequence: TGTGCCAGCAGCGTAAAGACAGATAACTATGGCTACACCTTC.

This clone was recorded once. The chain uses TRBV7-8 and TRBJ2-1; tentative D call: TRBD2 (5 bases). The V and J ends lost 3 bases and 7 bases respectively, with 7 bases between them. Germline-derived CDR1 and CDR2 are SGHVS and FQNEAQ. The CDR3 is made up of 12 amino acids. The CDR3 loop reads CASSFRGNEQFF. As DNA, the CDR3 is TGTGCCAGCAGCTTTCGAGGGAATGAGCAGTTCTTC.

The chain links TRBV9 to TRBJ2-5; 7 nucleotides align to TRBD2. Germline V CDR1 and CDR2: SGDLS, YYNGEE. The CDR3 length is 15 residues. Trimming removed 3 bases from V and 2 bases from J; junction bases left unmatched: 7. CDR3 amino acids: CASSAGTITQETQYF. The CDR3 DNA is TGTGCCAGCAGCGCCGGGACTATCACTCAAGAGACCCAGTACTTC.

The rearrangement joins TRBV7-9 to TRBJ1-4; D ambiguous. V was cut by 1 base and J by 8 bases, with 5 bases left in between. Germline V gene data show CDR1 as SEHNR and CDR2 as FQNEAQ (reference sequence). CDR3 length: 12 amino acids. The CDR3 is CASSLVLEKLFF. The CDR3, as DNA: TGTGCCAGCAGCTTAGTTCTCGAAAAACTGTTTTTT. Full variable domain (outside the CDR3, taken from reference TRBV7-9 and TRBJ1-4): DTGVSQNPRHKITKRGQNVTFRCDPISEHNRLYWYRQTLGQGPEFLTYFQNEAQLEKSRLLSDRFSAERPKGSFSTLEIQRTEQGDSAMYLCASSLVLEKLFFGSGTQLSVL.

V and J are TRBV5-8 and TRBJ2-5; D is ambiguous. This CDR3 is 13 amino acids long. V was trimmed by 2 bases and J by 1 base, leaving 6 bases between them. The germline gives CDR1 SGHTS, CDR2 YDEGEE. CDR3 sequence reads: CASSFVLQETQYF. DNA for the CDR3: TGTGCCAGCAGCTTCGTCCTCCAAGAGACCCAGTACTTC.

V gene TRBV5-6 combines with J gene TRBJ1-1; tentatively, D is TRBD1 (5 bases). In germline, CDR1 is SGHDT, CDR2 YYEEEE. CDR3 length equals 13 residues. V was cut by 3 bases and J by 0 bases, with 6 bases left in between. This chain's CDR3 is CASSWGLNTEAFF. The CDR3 DNA reads TGTGCCAGCAGCTGGGGCCTGAACACTGAAGCTTTCTTT. Full variable domain (outside the CDR3, taken from reference TRBV5-6 and TRBJ1-1): DAGVTQSPTHLIKTRGQQVTLRCSPKSGHDTVSWYQQALGQGPQFIFQYYEEEERQRGNFPDRFSGHQFPNYSSELNVNALLLGDSALYLCASSWGLNTEAFFGQGTRLTVV.

The chain carries TRBV3-1 (or the pseudogene TRBV3-2) and TRBJ1-4; TRBD1 is a possible D gene (6 bases). The CDR3 has 16 residues. Germline V gene data show CDR1 as LGHDT and CDR2 as YNNKEL (reference sequence). Trimming cost V 2 bases and J 8 bases, with 18 bases left between them. The CDR3 spells CASSQRAGAGGEKLFF. DNA of the CDR3: TGTGCCAGCAGCCAAAGAGCGGGGGCCGGCGGAGAAAAACTGTTTTTT.

The chain couples TRBV3-1 (or the pseudogene TRBV3-2) to TRBJ2-7, with D possibly TRBD2 on 6 matching bases. The CDR3 is 14 amino acids. The V end lost 4 bases, the J end lost 4 bases, and 14 bases lay between the germline ends. Per germline, CDR1 LGHDT and CDR2 YNNKEL (reference sequence). The CDR3 sequence is CASSPDGGRYEQYF. As DNA, the CDR3 is TGTGCCAGCAGCCCGGACGGGGGTCGGTACGAGCAGTACTTC.

The chain combines TRBV10-3 with TRBJ2-5; TRBD2 might be the D (6 bases). V was clipped by 5 bases and J by 4 bases, with 11 bases between them. CDR3 length: 13 amino acids. CDR1 ENHRY and CDR2 SYGVKD come from the germline V gene. The CDR3 reads CAISWGVGETQYF. The CDR3 DNA reads TGTGCCATCAGTTGGGGGGTAGGAGAGACCCAGTACTTC.

The chain has TRBV6-5 and TRBJ1-2; TRBD1 aligns across 9 bases. From germline, CDR1 is MNHEY and CDR2 SVGAGI. The CDR3 spans 14 residues. V shed 5 bases, J shed 4 bases, and the junction held 5 bases outside the gene matches. The CDR3: CASSPDRGLYGYTF. CDR3 DNA: TGTGCCAGCAGTCCGGACAGGGGACTCTATGGCTACACCTTC.

The chain couples TRBV11-2 to TRBJ1-3; 7 bases match TRBD1. This CDR3 contains 14 residues. With 5 bases clipped from V and 5 bases from J, the junction kept 6 bases outside the gene matches. The V gene's germline CDR1 is SGHAT and CDR2 FQNNGV. The CDR3 DNA reads as TGTGCCAGCAGCCAGACAGGGACGAGAAACACCATATATTTT. Translation gives CASSQTGTRNTIYF.